These 14 T cell receptor beta chains were sequenced from one sample in a study of blood T cell repertoires in COVID-19. Sequencing was performed with immunoSEQ multiplex PCR; in TCRdb, only in-frame clones are kept and a portion is missing. The table has just over 90,000 clones, about 86% seen once. Material for sequencing was peripheral blood. The receptors derive from a woman aged 80 or over with acute or convalescent COVID-19.

V and J are TRBV6-1 and TRBJ1-2, with 7 bases aligning to TRBD1. V lost 2 bases and J lost 4; bases outside the gene matches: 4. This CDR3 contains 14 residues. The germline gives CDR1 MNHNS, CDR2 SASEGT. This chain's CDR3 is CASSELTGVYGYTF. The CDR3 DNA is TGTGCCAGCAGTGAACTAACAGGGGTCTATGGCTACACCTTC.

The rearrangement uses TRBV5-6 and TRBJ2-7; 9 bases line up with TRBD2. Germline V CDR1 and CDR2: SGHDT, YYEEEE. V lost 5 bases to trimming and J lost 4 bases; unmatched junction nucleotides: 10. This CDR3 comprises 15 residues. The CDR3 sequence: CASSEVGAGGYEQYF. CDR3 nucleotides: TGTGCCAGCAGTGAAGTCGGAGCGGGGGGTTACGAGCAGTACTTC.

The chain couples TRBV24-1 to TRBJ1-3; tentative D call: TRBD1 (6 bases). The V end lost 9 bases, the J end lost 3 bases, and 17 bases lay between the germline ends. This CDR3 region has 15 residues. Germline values: CDR1 KGHDR, CDR2 SFDVKD. Here the CDR3 DNA reads TGTGCCACCGGCCCAATGGGGGCTCTTGGAAACACCATATATTTT. It encodes CATGPMGALGNTIYF.

The chain employs TRBV11-2 and TRBJ1-2; 8 nucleotides align to TRBD1. The J segment lost 7 bases and the V segment lost 6 bases, leaving 13 bases of the junction unmatched. The CDR3 length is 15 residues. Germline assignment: CDR1 SGHAT and CDR2 FQNNGV. CDR3 coding DNA: TGTGCCAGCAGTCCCGACGCAGGGGGCCTGCTTGGCTACACCTTC. This gives the protein CASSPDAGGLLGYTF. The complete variable domain, with remaining parts taken from reference TRBV11-2 and TRBJ1-2, reads EAGVAQSPRYKIIEKRQSVAFWCNPISGHATLYWYQQILGQGPKLLIQFQNNGVVDDSQLPKDRFSAERLKGVDSTLKIQPAKLEDSAVYLCASSPDAGGLLGYTFGSGTRLTVV.

The V call is TRBV7-2, the J call TRBJ2-1; D unclear. Germline loops: CDR1 SGHTA, CDR2 FQGNSA. V gave up 5 bases and J gave up 4 bases, with 6 bases separating them. The CDR3 has 12 amino acids. The CDR3 spells CASSTSYNEQFF. As DNA, the CDR3 is TGTGCCAGCAGCACGAGTTACAATGAGCAGTTCTTC.

The chain has TRBV7-3 and TRBJ2-1; 8 positions agree with TRBD2. Germline V gives CDR1 SGHTA, CDR2 FQGTGA. The V gene end was trimmed by 4 bases and the J gene end by 7 bases; junction bases not matched to a gene: 12. The CDR3 contains 16 residues. The CDR3 region has the DNA TGTGCCAGCAGCTCCGGGACTAGAGGGACGGGGAATGAGCAGTTCTTC. Protein product: CASSSGTRGTGNEQFF. The full variable domain, in which reference TRBV7-3 and TRBJ2-1 provide the parts outside the CDR3, is GAGVSQTPSNKVTEKGKYVELRCDPISGHTALYWYRQSLGQGPEFLIYFQGTGAADDSGLPNDRFFAVRPEGSVSTLKIQRTERGDSAVYLCASSSGTRGTGNEQFFGPGTRLTVL.

V gene TRBV5-1 combines with J gene TRBJ2-7; 10 bases align to TRBD2. J lost 4 bases, V lost 2 bases, and 12 bases had no gene match. The CDR3 is 17 residues long. Germline V gives CDR1 SGHRS, CDR2 YFSETQ. The CDR3 here is CASSFSVAGGLSYEQYF. CDR3 nucleotide sequence: TGCGCCAGCAGCTTTAGTGTAGCGGGGGGACTTTCGTACGAGCAGTACTTC.

The CDR3 loop is CTSSQGPGTSGGRTQETQYF. The CDR3 coding sequence is TGCACCAGCAGCCAAGGGCCCGGGACTAGCGGGGGCCGAACCCAAGAGACCCAGTACTTC. The chain employs TRBV1 and TRBJ2-5; the D call TRBD2 from the table was never checked on the DNA. TRBV1 is shown as a pseudogene. This CDR3 spans 20 amino acids.

J is TRBJ1-1 and V is TRBV14; no clear D gene. The germline CDR1 and CDR2 sequences are SGHDN and FVKESK. This CDR3 region has 14 residues. The germline V and J ends were trimmed by 5 bases and 1 base, with 11 bases remaining between them. The chain's CDR3 is CASSVTGGNTEAFF. CDR3 in DNA: TGTGCCAGCAGCGTGACGGGTGGGAACACTGAAGCTTTCTTT. The variable domain in full, with the rest retrieved from reference TRBV14 and TRBJ1-1, is EAGVTQFPSHSVIEKGQTVTLRCDPISGHDNLYWYRRVMGKEIKFLLHFVKESKQDESGMPNNRFLAERTGGTYSTLKVQPAELEDSGVYFCASSVTGGNTEAFFGQGTRLTVV.

The chain carries TRBV12-2 and TRBJ2-1; the D call in the table, TRBD1, was not verified against the DNA. TRBV12-2 is assigned pseudogene status. The CDR3 extends over 13 amino acids. CDR3 amino acids: CASRLDGPYEQFF. As DNA, the CDR3 is TGTGCAAGTCGCTTAGATGGCCCGTATGAGCAGTTCTTC.

J is TRBJ2-1 and V is TRBV7-9; 10 positions match TRBD1. The CDR3 totals 15 residues. V was clipped by 1 base and J by 7 bases; unmatched bases: 4. From germline, CDR1 is SEHNR and CDR2 FQNEAQ (reference sequence). The CDR3 nucleotides are TGTGCCAGCAGCTTAGTAGGGACAGGGGTTAATGAGCAGTTCTTC. It specifies CASSLVGTGVNEQFF.

V usage is TRBV27 and J usage is TRBJ1-5; perhaps TRBD1 as D (6 bases). V was pared by 5 bases and J by 2 bases, with 13 bases between. This CDR3 has 15 residues. Per germline, CDR1 MNHEY and CDR2 SMNVEV (reference sequence). The CDR3, as DNA: TGTGCCAGCAGTCCCCTCCAGGGGCGCAATCAGCCCCAGCATTTT. Its protein is CASSPLQGRNQPQHF.

A remark on this clone: One end of the junction fails to match germline, which may point to a read error. V gene TRBV4-1 combines with J gene TRBJ2-7; D is unresolved. CDR1 is MGHRA, CDR2 YSYEKL, per germline. The CDR3 sequence is 11 residues long. The DNA for the CDR3 is TGCGCCAGCAGACAGCCTGCCGCAAAGACCTTC. It is translated as CASRQPAAKTF.

The gene calls are TRBV7-5 and TRBJ2-7; TRBD2 is the table's D call and was not checked against the DNA. TRBV7-5 is listed as a pseudogene. CDR3 size: 15 residues. The CDR3 DNA is TGTGCCAGAAGCCTGGGTAGCGGGGTGTCCTACGAGCAGTACTTC. The encoded protein is CARSLGSGVSYEQYF.